This TCR beta chain was obtained from a study of T cell responses to AZD1222 COVID-19 vaccine. V was clipped by 7 bases and J by 5 bases, with 14 bases between them. This CDR3 is built from 14 residues. Germline assignment: CDR1 SGHVS and CDR2 FQNEAQ. Clones were sequenced by immunoSEQ multiplex PCR, and TCRdb holds only the in-frame ones, with some missing. The sample has 100,000 to 120,000 clones; about 91% are singletons. The sequence came from an adult who received the AZD1222 COVID-19 vaccine. Sequences were derived from peripheral blood, sampled 28 days after the second AZD1222 dose. The chain links TRBV7-8 to TRBJ1-4; D is perhaps TRBD1 (6 bases). The CDR3 DNA follows: TGTGCCAGCACCGAGAGAAGGGGGAATGAAAAACTGTTTTTT. Its protein product is CASTERRGNEKLFF.